One and the same sample provided the 29 T cell receptor beta chains below, sequenced in a study of identical twins. TCRdb fed the 5' RACE reads into MiXCR, producing one record per CDR3 protein. Here the sample spans under 20,000 distinct CDR3 sequences, 69% being singletons. Sequenced sample: memory (CD45RO+) T cells sorted from blood. These receptors all come from a woman aged 18-30 years in good health. This table probably holds off-target reads from a library built for another chain.

This rearrangement joins TRBV29-1 to TRBJ2-1; 8 nucleotides line up with TRBD1. Trimming took 2 bases from V and 10 from J; bases not matched to a gene: 10. Germline V CDR1 and CDR2: SQVTM, ANQGSEA. The CDR3 has 14 residues. In nucleotides, the CDR3 is TGCAGCGTTGAATTAGGACAGGGTTCGTGGGAGCAGTTCTTC. This encodes CSVELGQGSWEQFF.

V is TRBV11-1 and J is TRBJ2-7, with 7 bases identical to TRBD1. The CDR3 has 15 amino acids. Germline V CDR1 and CDR2: SGHAT, FQDESV (reference sequence). V trimming: 5 bases; J trimming: 3 bases; junction bases outside the gene matches: 10. Here the CDR3 DNA reads TGTGCCAGCAGCCCCGGGACAGCGTCCCTCTACGAGCAGTACTTC. Translating gives CASSPGTASLYEQYF.

This chain connects TRBV19 to TRBJ2-3, with no clear D. Germline CDR1 is LNHDA and CDR2 is SQIVND (reference sequence). The CDR3 runs to 14 residues. V lost 0 bases and J lost 2, with 6 bases in between. CDR3 nucleotide sequence: TGTGCCAGTAGTATAGAAGAACTCACAGATACGCAGTATTTT. It is translated as CASSIEELTDTQYF. The full variable domain, its missing parts supplied by reference TRBV19 and TRBJ2-3, is DGGITQSPKYLFRKEGQNVTLSCEQNLNHDAMYWYRQDPGQGLRLIYYSQIVNDFQKGDIAEGYSVSREKKESFPLTVTSAQKNPTAFYLCASSIEELTDTQYFGPGTRLTVL.

The chain couples TRBV5-5 to TRBJ2-6; weak D call: TRBD2 (5 bases). CDR3 size: 15 residues. CDR1 and CDR2 from the germline V gene are SGHKS and YYEKEE (reference sequence). The V gene lost 0 bases and the J gene lost 7 bases, with 11 bases spanning the gap. The CDR3 region has the DNA TGTGCCAGCAGCTTGGAGCGGCAGCTCGCCAACGTCCTGACTTTC. Amino acid sequence: CASSLERQLANVLTF. The variable domain in full, with the rest retrieved from reference TRBV5-5 and TRBJ2-6, is DAGVTQSPTHLIKTRGQQVTLRCSPISGHKSVSWYQQVLGQGPQFIFQYYEKEERGRGNFPDRFSARQFPNYSSELNVNALLLGDSALYLCASSLERQLANVLTFGAGSRLTVL.

This clonotype was observed a single time. The chain has TRBV27 and TRBJ2-7, with D possibly TRBD2 on 6 matching bases. Trimming removed 3 bases from V and 4 bases from J, with 13 bases in between. The CDR3 extends over 14 amino acids. Germline V gene data show CDR1 as MNHEY and CDR2 as SMNVEV (reference sequence). CDR3 protein: CASSLGRTYYEQYF. The CDR3 bases are TGTGCCAGCAGTTTGGGGAGGACTTATTACGAGCAGTACTTC.

The gene calls are TRBV5-1 and TRBJ2-7, with D possibly TRBD2 on 6 matching bases. Germline V lookup: CDR1 SGHRS, CDR2 YFSETQ. CDR3 length equals 14 residues. Trimming removed 5 bases at V and 2 bases at J, with 14 bases between. Written as DNA, the CDR3 is TGCGCCAGCAGTCAGGAGGGCATCACCTACGAGCAGTACTTC. Its translation: CASSQEGITYEQYF.

This clonotype was seen more than once but under ten times. V is TRBV15 and J is TRBJ1-5; 8 bases are shared with TRBD1. V trimming: 5 bases; J trimming: 5 bases; junction bases outside the gene matches: 8. This CDR3 is 15 amino acids long. CDR1 and CDR2 from the germline V gene are LNHNV and YYDKDF (reference sequence). CDR3 in DNA: TGTGCCACCAGCCAACAGGGGGATTTTGATCAGCCCCAGCATTTT. It yields the protein CATSQQGDFDQPQHF.

The V gene is TRBV4-3, the J gene TRBJ2-7; D unresolved. Deletions cut 0 bases from V and 4 bases from J, with 7 bases between. The CDR3 is 13 residues long. Germline assignment: CDR1 LGHNA and CDR2 YSLEER. The CDR3 bases are TGCGCCAGCAGCCAAGATTGGCTTTACGAGCAGTACTTC. Amino acid sequence: CASSQDWLYEQYF.

The V gene is TRBV6-6, the J gene TRBJ2-2, with TRBD2 as a possible D gene (5 bases). The CDR3 spans 13 residues. V was trimmed by 8 bases and J by 5 bases, leaving 12 bases between them. Germline V CDR1 and CDR2: MNHNY, SVGAGI (reference sequence). The CDR3 loop is CASGLRGTGELFF. The CDR3 bases are TGTGCCAGCGGTTTACGGGGTACCGGGGAGCTGTTTTTT.

This chain uses TRBV20-1 with TRBJ2-1; 10 bases map to TRBD2. This CDR3 is built from 14 residues. Trimming at V came to 4 bases and at J to 4 bases, leaving 4 bases not matched to a gene. The germline V gene has CDR1 DFQATT and CDR2 SNEGSKA (reference sequence). The CDR3 is CSATGLAAYNEQFF. The CDR3 nucleotides read TGCAGTGCTACTGGACTAGCGGCTTACAATGAGCAGTTCTTC.

The CDR3 sequence is CASSLTYSDNEQFF. The CDR3 nucleotides read TGTGCCAGCAGCTTAACCTATTCCGACAATGAGCAGTTCTTC. The J gene is TRBJ2-1, the V gene TRBV7-3; no definite D call. There are 14 residues in the CDR3. Germline CDR1 and CDR2: SGHTA and FQGTGA. V lost 0 bases and J 5 bases, leaving 8 bases between the germline ends. Variable domain in full (rest from reference TRBV7-3 and TRBJ2-1): GAGVSQTPSNKVTEKGKYVELRCDPISGHTALYWYRQSLGQGPEFLIYFQGTGAADDSGLPNDRFFAVRPEGSVSTLKIQRTERGDSAVYLCASSLTYSDNEQFFGPGTRLTVL.

The V and J genes are TRBV11-2 and TRBJ2-3; 9 bases agree with TRBD2. The CDR3 contains 15 residues. V lost 5 bases and J lost 4; bases outside the gene matches: 7. Germline values: CDR1 SGHAT, CDR2 FQNNGV. This CDR3 is CASSEIAGVSDTQYF. The CDR3 DNA sequence: TGTGCCAGCAGCGAAATAGCGGGAGTATCAGATACGCAGTATTTT.

This clonotype has just one count. The chain recombines TRBV2 with TRBJ2-1; either TRBD1 or TRBD2 may fit D (5 bases each). CDR3 size: 11 residues. The ends were cut back, 7 bases at V and 7 bases at J, with 8 bases in the middle. The germline V gene has CDR1 SNHLY and CDR2 FYNNEI. The CDR3 region has the DNA TGTGCCAGCACTTGGGGGAATGAGCAGTTCTTC. It yields the protein CASTWGNEQFF.

The chain links TRBV7-3 to TRBJ2-2; D unresolved. This CDR3 has 15 residues. Trimming left V 2 bases short and J 1 base short, with 8 bases between. Germline CDR1 and CDR2: SGHTA and FQGTGA. In nucleotides, the CDR3 is TGTGCCAGCAGCTTACTCCCCCGGAACACCGGGGAGCTGTTTTTT. Residues: CASSLLPRNTGELFF. The full variable domain, completed using reference TRBV7-3 and TRBJ2-2, is GAGVSQTPSNKVTEKGKYVELRCDPISGHTALYWYRQSLGQGPEFLIYFQGTGAADDSGLPNDRFFAVRPEGSVSTLKIQRTERGDSAVYLCASSLLPRNTGELFFGEGSRLTVL.

CDR3 nucleotide sequence: TGCGCCAGCAGTGCACAACTAGCGGGAGTCGGGAATGAGCAGTTCTTC. This translates into CASSAQLAGVGNEQFF. The gene calls are TRBV10-2 and TRBJ2-1; 11 bases map to TRBD2. The CDR3 sequence is 16 residues long. J lost 7 bases, V lost 4 bases, and 9 bases had no gene match. Germline CDR1 WSHSY, CDR2 SAAADI.

This chain joins TRBV5-1 and TRBJ2-1; the D is unclear. In germline, CDR1 is SGHRS, CDR2 YFSETQ. The ends were cut back, 1 base at V and 0 bases at J, with 8 bases in the middle. The CDR3 is 15 residues long. CDR3: CASSLRQSSYNEQFF. The CDR3 nucleotides are TGCGCCAGCAGCTTGCGGCAGAGCTCCTACAATGAGCAGTTCTTC.

This CDR3 is CASSEGTSGGLEQFF. The CDR3 nucleotides read TGTGCCAGCAGTGAGGGGACTAGCGGGGGCTTGGAGCAGTTCTTC. The chain couples TRBV6-2 or TRBV6-3 to TRBJ2-1; the match to TRBD2 covers 14 bases. V trimming: 5 bases; J trimming: 10 bases; junction bases outside the gene matches: 7. Germline V CDR1 and CDR2: MNHEY, SVGEGT. The CDR3 has 15 residues.

This clonotype was seen a handful of times. The rearrangement joins TRBV20-1 to TRBJ2-3; perhaps TRBD2 as D (6 bases). Trimming removed 3 bases from V and 6 bases from J, with 16 bases in between. CDR3 length equals 14 residues. In germline, CDR1 is DFQATT, CDR2 SNEGSKA (reference sequence). In DNA form, the CDR3 reads TGCAGTGCTAGGCCCCCGGGAGCGTATGATACGCAGTATTTT. Translation gives CSARPPGAYDTQYF.

The chain carries TRBV10-3 and TRBJ2-7, with D possibly matching TRBD1 (6 bases). CDR1 is ENHRY, CDR2 SYGVKD, per germline. V dropped 6 bases and J dropped 1 base, with 10 bases sitting between them. There are 13 residues in the CDR3. The CDR3 DNA reads TGTGCCATCAGGGGACACCAATCCTACGAGCAGTACTTC. Translating gives CAIRGHQSYEQYF.

This clonotype showed up just a few times. The genes are TRBV4-2 and TRBJ2-2; D possibly corresponds to TRBD2 (6 bases). V was shortened by 0 bases and J by 1 base, with 18 bases between the two germline ends. The V gene's germline CDR1 is LGHNA and CDR2 YNFKEQ. The CDR3 has 19 amino acids. The CDR3 loop reads CASSQDRGGGRENTGELFF. CDR3 nucleotide sequence: TGTGCCAGCAGCCAAGATCGAGGTGGAGGGCGGGAGAACACCGGGGAGCTGTTTTTT.

This clonotype was detected only a few times. The V call is TRBV12-3 or TRBV12-4, the J call TRBJ2-5; D unresolved. The CDR3 loop spans 11 amino acids. V lost 6 bases and J 3 bases, leaving 5 bases between the germline ends. CDR3 region: CASSHKETQYF. The CDR3 region has the DNA TGTGCCAGCAGCCATAAAGAGACCCAGTACTTC.

The chain links TRBV12-3 or TRBV12-4 to TRBJ2-2, with TRBD2 identical over 11 bases. The CDR3 has 16 residues. Trimming at V came to 7 bases and at J to 5 bases, leaving 9 bases not matched to a gene. The CDR3 nucleotides are TGTGCCAGCACCCCGACTAGCGGGACTGGGACCGGGGAGCTGTTTTTT. It yields the protein CASTPTSGTGTGELFF.

This chain links TRBV7-6 with TRBJ2-7, with 9 bases that match TRBD1. Losses at the gene ends were 5 bases for V and 4 bases for J; bases not matched to a gene: 3. Per the germline V gene, CDR1 is SGHVS and CDR2 is FNYEAQ. The CDR3 sequence is 13 residues long. CDR3 in amino acids: CASSQDRGYEQYF. Here the CDR3 DNA reads TGTGCCAGCAGCCAGGACAGGGGATACGAGCAGTACTTC.

This chain joins TRBV15 and TRBJ2-3; a possible D gene is TRBD2 (6 bases). The CDR3 is 16 residues long. Trimming took 0 bases from V and 2 from J, leaving 12 bases between them. The V gene's germline CDR1 is LNHNV and CDR2 YYDKDF (reference sequence). The CDR3 region has the DNA TGTGCCACCAGCAGAGATATAGCGGATCTCACAGATACGCAGTATTTT. It yields the protein CATSRDIADLTDTQYF.

J is TRBJ2-4 and V is TRBV12-3 or TRBV12-4; 7 positions agree with TRBD1. The V segment lost 1 base and the J segment 7 bases; nucleotides outside the gene matches: 10. The CDR3 is 16 residues long. CDR3 DNA: TGTGCCAGCAGTTTAGTAGGAGCAGGGGGAACGAACATTCAGTACTTC. This encodes CASSLVGAGGTNIQYF.

The chain recombines TRBV6-2 or TRBV6-3 with TRBJ2-2; D assignment may be TRBD1 or TRBD2 (6 bases each). CDR3 length: 15 residues. CDR1 is MNHEY, CDR2 SVGEGT, per germline. V dropped 7 bases and J dropped 5 bases, with 17 bases sitting between them. The CDR3 reads CASTLWGASTGELFF. CDR3 sequence (DNA): TGTGCCAGCACCTTGTGGGGGGCGAGTACCGGGGAGCTGTTTTTT.

In its sample, this clonotype was seen a few times. The DNA of the CDR3 is TGCAGTGCTAGAGAGTACAATGAGCAGTTCTTC. This sequence encodes CSAREYNEQFF. V gene TRBV20-1 combines with J gene TRBJ2-1; D is uncertain. CDR1 and CDR2 (germline): DFQATT, SNEGSKA (reference sequence). V gave up 0 bases and J gave up 4 bases, with 1 base separating them. The CDR3 has 11 residues.

The gene calls are TRBV7-2 and TRBJ2-7; D may be TRBD1 (5 bases). Germline CDR1 and CDR2: SGHTA and FQGNSA. CDR3 length: 13 amino acids. V was trimmed by 1 base and J by 2 bases, leaving 6 bases between them. DNA of the CDR3: TGTGCCAGCAGCTTAGAGACAGCCTACGAGCAGTACTTC. This translates into CASSLETAYEQYF. Drawing the rest from reference TRBV7-2 and TRBJ2-7, the complete variable domain is GAGVSQSPSNKVTEKGKDVELRCDPISGHTALYWYRQSLGQGLEFLIYFQGNSAPDKSGLPSDRFSAERTGGSVSTLTIQRTQQEDSAVYLCASSLETAYEQYFGPGTRLTVT.

The chain links TRBV5-4 to TRBJ2-1, with TRBD2 matching 7 bases. The CDR3 contains 14 residues. CDR1 SGHNT and CDR2 YYREEE come from the germline V gene (reference sequence). Trimming took 1 base from V and 6 from J; bases not matched to a gene: 4. The CDR3 DNA follows: TGTGCCAGCAGCTTGACGCTAGCGGCCAATGAGCAGTTCTTC. As protein: CASSLTLAANEQFF. Full variable domain (remainder filled in from reference TRBV5-4 and TRBJ2-1): ETGVTQSPTHLIKTRGQQVTLRCSSQSGHNTVSWYQQALGQGPQFIFQYYREEENGRGNFPPRFSGLQFPNYSSELNVNALELDDSALYLCASSLTLAANEQFFGPGTRLTVL.